This is a list of T cell receptor beta chains from one sample in a study of blood T cell repertoires in COVID-19. Sequencing was performed with immunoSEQ multiplex PCR; in TCRdb, only in-frame clones are kept and a portion is missing. The table lists around 200,000 clones, approximately 90% of them singletons. Input material: peripheral blood. The receptor source for this set is a man older than 75 with acute or convalescent COVID-19. CDR3s include the opening cysteine and the closing phenylalanine or tryptophan. The order of the fields is D gene, V gene, J gene, CDR3 DNA, CDR3 protein. A D gene is named only where the DNA matches it firmly.

TRBD2	TRBV28	TRBJ2-7	TGTGCCAGCAGTTTACCGGGGGGGGCCTACGAGCAGTACTTC	CASSLPGGAYEQYF
-	TRBV12-3/TRBV12-4	TRBJ1-2	TGTGCCAGCAGTTCGCCAGTCGTAGGCTACACCTTC	CASSSPVVGYTF
TRBD2	TRBV5-4	TRBJ2-2	TGTGCCAGCAGAGGTTTAGCGGGAGGGGAGCTGTTTTTT	CASRGLAGGELFF
TRBD1	TRBV6-6	TRBJ1-1	TGTGCCAGCAGTTTGACAGGGGAGATAGGGACTGAAGCTTTCTTT	CASSLTGEIGTEAFF
-	TRBV18	TRBJ1-1	TGTGCCAGCTCACCATCCGAGGTGACTGAAGCTTTCTTT	CASSPSEVTEAFF
TRBD2	TRBV2	TRBJ2-1	TGTGCCAGCACCACTAGCGGGCGCAATGAGCAGTTCTTC	CASTTSGRNEQFF
-	TRBV7-9	TRBJ1-6	TGTGCCAGCAGCTTAGTGGGGAGGGATTCACCCCTCCACTTT	CASSLVGRDSPLHF
TRBD1	TRBV18	TRBJ1-4	TGTGCCAGCTCACCTCCAAACGGACAGGGGATAACAACTAATGAAAAACTGTTTTTT	CASSPPNGQGITTNEKLFF
-	TRBV28	TRBJ2-7	TGTGCCAGCAGTTTCCGGGAAGACTACGAGCAGTACTTC	CASSFREDYEQYF
TRBD1	TRBV5-1	TRBJ2-7	TGCGCCAGCAGCGCCAGACAGGGGGCGGGTGAGCAGTACTTC	CASSARQGAGEQYF